Listed below are T cell receptor beta chains from one sample, sequenced in a study of CD8 T cells in Susac syndrome. Using its own MiXCR run on the immunoSEQ multiplex PCR reads, TCRdb lists one record per CDR3 protein. The sample has about 250,000 distinct CDR3 sequences; around 95% are singletons. What was sequenced was CD4+ T cells from PBMCs. These receptors originate from a human donor with multiple sclerosis. The CDR3 runs from the conserved cysteine through the conserved F or W. A D gene is named only where the DNA matches it firmly. Where a row states a size, it is once, few, many or the class of an expanded clone; other rows omit it.

d_call: -; v_call: TRBV7-6; clone_size: -; j_call: TRBJ2-3; cdr3_aa: CASSLAGLGAPDTQYF; cdr3_nt: TGTGCCAGCAGCTTAGCGGGGCTAGGGGCACCAGATACGCAGTATTTT
d_call: -; v_call: TRBV23-1; clone_size: -; j_call: TRBJ1-2; cdr3_aa: CASSIREGNYGYTF; cdr3_nt: TGCGCCAGCAGCATACGGGAGGGCAACTATGGCTACACCTTC
d_call: TRBD2; v_call: TRBV29-1; clone_size: -; j_call: TRBJ2-1; cdr3_aa: CSVGGTSWNEQFF; cdr3_nt: TGCAGCGTTGGGGGGACTAGTTGGAATGAGCAGTTCTTC
d_call: -; v_call: TRBV5-1; clone_size: -; j_call: TRBJ1-3; cdr3_aa: CASSAGEKNTIYF; cdr3_nt: TGCGCCAGCTCGGCAGGGGAGAAAAACACCATATATTTT
d_call: TRBD2; v_call: TRBV28; clone_size: -; j_call: TRBJ2-3; cdr3_aa: CASSGLAGRSTDTQYF; cdr3_nt: TGTGCCAGCAGTGGGCTAGCGGGGAGAAGCACAGATACGCAGTATTTT
d_call: -; v_call: TRBV5-1; clone_size: -; j_call: TRBJ2-5; cdr3_aa: CASSLGRVRETQYF; cdr3_nt: TGCGCCAGCAGCTTGGGCAGGGTCCGAGAGACCCAGTACTTC
d_call: -; v_call: TRBV19; clone_size: -; j_call: TRBJ2-7; cdr3_aa: CASSSFTTDSYEQYF; cdr3_nt: TGTGCCAGTAGTAGTTTCACAACCGACTCCTACGAGCAGTACTTC
d_call: -; v_call: TRBV2; clone_size: -; j_call: TRBJ2-2; cdr3_aa: CACRGTVNTGELFF; cdr3_nt: TGTGCCTGCCGCGGGACAGTCAACACCGGGGAGCTGTTTTTT
d_call: -; v_call: TRBV5-1; clone_size: -; j_call: TRBJ1-1; cdr3_aa: CASSLISELNTEAFF; cdr3_nt: TGCGCCAGCAGCCTGATCTCGGAGCTGAACACTGAAGCTTTCTTT
d_call: -; v_call: TRBV10-3; clone_size: -; j_call: TRBJ2-2; cdr3_aa: CAISENLDGELFF; cdr3_nt: TGTGCCATCAGTGAGAATTTAGACGGGGAGCTGTTTTTT
d_call: TRBD1; v_call: TRBV24-1; clone_size: -; j_call: TRBJ2-1; cdr3_aa: CATSDRDRGNEQFF; cdr3_nt: TGTGCCACCAGTGATCGGGACAGGGGCAATGAGCAGTTCTTC
d_call: -; v_call: TRBV7-2; clone_size: -; j_call: TRBJ2-1; cdr3_aa: CASSLARRDHEQFF; cdr3_nt: TGTGCCAGCAGCTTAGCACGGCGGGACCATGAGCAGTTCTTC
d_call: -; v_call: TRBV4-1; clone_size: -; j_call: TRBJ2-3; cdr3_aa: CASSQDSSRLIADTQYF; cdr3_nt: TGCGCCAGCAGCCAAGATTCTAGTCGGCTTATCGCAGATACGCAGTATTTT
d_call: -; v_call: TRBV6-1; clone_size: -; j_call: TRBJ2-5; cdr3_aa: CASVRAQETQYF; cdr3_nt: TGTGCCAGCGTCCGGGCCCAAGAGACCCAGTACTTC
d_call: TRBD2; v_call: TRBV13; clone_size: -; j_call: TRBJ2-1; cdr3_aa: CASSLALWGSGSSYNEQFF; cdr3_nt: TGTGCCAGCAGCTTAGCTTTATGGGGTAGCGGGAGCTCCTACAATGAGCAGTTCTTC
d_call: -; v_call: TRBV28; clone_size: -; j_call: TRBJ1-2; cdr3_aa: CASISGGAYGYTF; cdr3_nt: TGTGCCAGCATCTCCGGGGGGGCTTATGGCTACACCTTC
d_call: -; v_call: TRBV2; clone_size: -; j_call: TRBJ1-5; cdr3_aa: CASSDRVHQPQHF; cdr3_nt: TGTGCCAGCAGTGACAGGGTCCATCAGCCCCAGCATTTT
d_call: TRBD1; v_call: TRBV9; clone_size: -; j_call: TRBJ1-6; cdr3_aa: CASSVNTGDSPLHF; cdr3_nt: TGTGCCAGCAGCGTTAACACAGGGGATTCACCCCTCCACTTT
d_call: -; v_call: TRBV6-1; clone_size: -; j_call: TRBJ1-1; cdr3_aa: CASSEIPGAGNTEAFF; cdr3_nt: TGTGCCAGCAGTGAAATCCCGGGGGCAGGGAACACTGAAGCTTTCTTT
d_call: -; v_call: TRBV5-6; clone_size: -; j_call: TRBJ1-4; cdr3_aa: CASSRDGVGEKLFF; cdr3_nt: TGTGCCAGCAGCCGGGACGGCGTGGGGGAAAAACTGTTTTTT
d_call: TRBD2; v_call: TRBV5-4; clone_size: -; j_call: TRBJ2-3; cdr3_aa: CASSTGAGGLTDTQYF; cdr3_nt: TGTGCCAGCAGCACCGGAGCGGGAGGGCTAACAGATACGCAGTATTTT
d_call: -; v_call: TRBV2; clone_size: -; j_call: TRBJ1-2; cdr3_aa: CASSDSGPNGYTF; cdr3_nt: TGTGCCAGCAGTGATTCCGGGCCAAATGGCTACACCTTC
d_call: -; v_call: TRBV6-5; clone_size: -; j_call: TRBJ1-1; cdr3_aa: CASSYSSVMNTEAFF; cdr3_nt: TGTGCCAGCAGTTACTCGTCAGTTATGAACACTGAAGCTTTCTTT
d_call: -; v_call: TRBV20-1; clone_size: -; j_call: TRBJ1-3; cdr3_aa: CSAGRTFGNTIYF; cdr3_nt: TGCAGTGCTGGCCGGACATTTGGAAACACCATATATTTT
d_call: -; v_call: TRBV20-1; clone_size: -; j_call: TRBJ1-1; cdr3_aa: CSARVGAEAFF; cdr3_nt: TGCAGTGCTAGAGTAGGCGCTGAAGCTTTCTTT
d_call: -; v_call: TRBV24-1; clone_size: once; j_call: TRBJ1-2; cdr3_aa: CATSDPHGYTF; cdr3_nt: TGTGCCACCAGTGATCCCCATGGCTACACCTTC
d_call: -; v_call: TRBV29-1; clone_size: -; j_call: TRBJ2-3; cdr3_aa: CSVKRTPLASTDTQYF; cdr3_nt: TGCAGCGTTAAGAGGACACCTCTAGCTAGCACAGATACGCAGTATTTT
d_call: TRBD2; v_call: TRBV20-1; clone_size: -; j_call: TRBJ2-1; cdr3_aa: CSALGLAGYNEQFF; cdr3_nt: TGCAGTGCCCTTGGGCTAGCGGGTTACAATGAGCAGTTCTTC
d_call: -; v_call: TRBV5-1; clone_size: -; j_call: TRBJ2-1; cdr3_aa: CASSFTGPSYNEQFF; cdr3_nt: TGCGCCAGCAGCTTTACAGGGCCCTCCTACAATGAGCAGTTCTTC
d_call: -; v_call: TRBV3-1; clone_size: once; j_call: TRBJ1-6; cdr3_aa: CASSFGTYNSPLHF; cdr3_nt: TGTGCCAGCAGTTTCGGCACTTATAATTCACCCCTCCACTTT
d_call: -; v_call: TRBV4-2; clone_size: -; j_call: TRBJ2-4; cdr3_aa: CASSQVWKGRAKNIQYF; cdr3_nt: TGTGCCAGCAGCCAAGTTTGGAAGGGGAGAGCCAAAAACATTCAGTACTTC
d_call: TRBD1; v_call: TRBV28; clone_size: -; j_call: TRBJ1-5; cdr3_aa: CASSQSGTGLNRQPQHF; cdr3_nt: TGTGCCAGCAGTCAATCAGGGACAGGTCTAAATCGTCAGCCCCAGCATTTT
d_call: TRBD1; v_call: TRBV9; clone_size: -; j_call: TRBJ2-5; cdr3_aa: CASSVGGTGDQETQYF; cdr3_nt: TGTGCCAGCAGCGTAGGTGGGACAGGGGACCAAGAGACCCAGTACTTC
d_call: TRBD1; v_call: TRBV7-2; clone_size: -; j_call: TRBJ1-4; cdr3_aa: CASRSTGNLGEKLFF; cdr3_nt: TGTGCCAGCAGATCGACAGGGAATCTAGGGGAAAAACTGTTTTTT
d_call: -; v_call: TRBV20-1; clone_size: -; j_call: TRBJ1-6; cdr3_aa: CSAREIRDSDSPLHF; cdr3_nt: TGCAGTGCTAGAGAAATACGGGACTCCGATTCACCCCTCCACTTT
d_call: -; v_call: TRBV4-1; clone_size: -; j_call: TRBJ1-5; cdr3_aa: CASSQVGTNQPQHF; cdr3_nt: TGCGCCAGCAGCCAAGTCGGGACCAATCAGCCCCAGCATTTT
d_call: -; v_call: TRBV20-1; clone_size: -; j_call: TRBJ1-4; cdr3_aa: CSASIGATNEKLFF; cdr3_nt: TGCAGTGCTAGTATAGGGGCAACTAATGAAAAACTGTTTTTT
d_call: -; v_call: TRBV20-1; clone_size: -; j_call: TRBJ1-5; cdr3_aa: CSARRAGSNQPQHF; cdr3_nt: TGCAGTGCTAGACGGGCGGGTAGCAATCAGCCCCAGCATTTT
d_call: -; v_call: TRBV5-4; clone_size: -; j_call: TRBJ2-2; cdr3_aa: CASSLDGLPPNTGELFF; cdr3_nt: TGTGCCAGCAGCTTGGATGGACTCCCCCCTAACACCGGGGAGCTGTTTTTT
d_call: -; v_call: TRBV19; clone_size: -; j_call: TRBJ1-1; cdr3_aa: CASSKYGTMNTEAFF; cdr3_nt: TGTGCCAGTAGTAAGTATGGGACGATGAACACTGAAGCTTTCTTT
d_call: -; v_call: TRBV7-9; clone_size: -; j_call: TRBJ1-1; cdr3_aa: CASSLGQVEAFF; cdr3_nt: TGTGCCAGCAGCTTGGGCCAAGTTGAAGCTTTCTTT
d_call: -; v_call: TRBV24-1; clone_size: -; j_call: TRBJ2-1; cdr3_aa: CATKGLAVGEQFF; cdr3_nt: TGTGCCACCAAGGGATTAGCAGTCGGTGAGCAGTTCTTC